The clone carrying this T cell receptor beta chain has more than one count but fewer than ten. Its antigen is still unknown. The same CDR3 also results from other DNA sequences found in this sample. The sample is drawn from a study of cytomegalovirus exposure and HLA in healthy donors. Study-wide findings and caveats: Previous analysis showed most TCR beta V segments were productive about 87% or about 30% of the time.

PCR was performed using 60 Vbeta and 13 Jbeta primers. Libraries were prepared by immunoSEQ multiplex PCR; TCRdb keeps only in-frame clonotypes and omits some of them. There are over 150,000 clones in the sample; around 77% occur only once, and about 2.8% lies in the top ten. The TCR was taken from a woman under 40 in good health and CMV-seronegative. Sequencing input: PBMCs.

The CDR3 coding sequence is TGTGCCAGCAGTGGACTAGCGGGGGGCACAGATACGCAGTATTTT. It codes for CASSGLAGGTDTQYF. The chain links TRBV6-1 to TRBJ2-3, with 12 bases aligning to TRBD2. The CDR3 is made up of 15 amino acids. The trim removed 4 bases at V and 1 base at J, leaving 0 bases unmatched. Germline V gives CDR1 MNHNS, CDR2 SASEGT.